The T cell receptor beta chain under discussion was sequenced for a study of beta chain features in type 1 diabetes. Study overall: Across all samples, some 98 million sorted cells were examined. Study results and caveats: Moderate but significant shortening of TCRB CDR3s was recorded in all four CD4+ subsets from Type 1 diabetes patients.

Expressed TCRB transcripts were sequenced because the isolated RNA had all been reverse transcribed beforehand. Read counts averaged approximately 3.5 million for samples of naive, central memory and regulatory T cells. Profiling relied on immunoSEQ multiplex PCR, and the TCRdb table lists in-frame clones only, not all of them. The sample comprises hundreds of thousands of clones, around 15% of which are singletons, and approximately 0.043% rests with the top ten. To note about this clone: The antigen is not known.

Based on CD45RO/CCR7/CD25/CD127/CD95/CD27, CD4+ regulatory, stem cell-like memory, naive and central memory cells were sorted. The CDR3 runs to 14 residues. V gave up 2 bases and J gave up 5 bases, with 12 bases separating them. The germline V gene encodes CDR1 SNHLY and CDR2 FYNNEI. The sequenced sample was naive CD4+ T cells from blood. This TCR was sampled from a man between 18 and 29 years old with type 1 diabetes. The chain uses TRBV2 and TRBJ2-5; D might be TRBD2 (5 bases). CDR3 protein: CASSETTRGETQYF. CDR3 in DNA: TGTGCCAGCAGTGAAACGACCCGAGGGGAGACCCAGTACTTC.